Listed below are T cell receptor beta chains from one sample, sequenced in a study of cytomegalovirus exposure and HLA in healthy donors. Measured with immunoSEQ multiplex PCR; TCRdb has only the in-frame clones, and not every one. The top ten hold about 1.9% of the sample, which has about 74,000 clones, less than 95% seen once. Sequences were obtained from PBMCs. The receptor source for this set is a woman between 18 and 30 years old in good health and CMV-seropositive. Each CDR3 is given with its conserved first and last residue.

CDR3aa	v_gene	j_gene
CASSQTGSPETQYF	TRBV4-1	TRBJ2-5
CASRLQEGPPIEQYF	TRBV2	.
CASSGSSYNEQFF	TRBV19	TRBJ2-1
CASSEGQGSEQYF	TRBV19	TRBJ2-7
CASRMTGGLRTGELFF	TRBV5-1	TRBJ2-2
CASSITNTEAFF	TRBV5-6	TRBJ1-1
CASTGIATNEKLFF	TRBV4-1	TRBJ1-4
CASSFLQEPGQGSGVGWRYNEQFF	TRBV12-1	TRBJ2-1
CASSIWASGNTIYF	TRBV19	TRBJ1-3
CAIGSGTGGNQPQHF	TRBV10-3	TRBJ1-5
CASSGRRTGGVSNQPQHF	TRBV2	TRBJ1-5
CASAEGDPYEQYF	TRBV11-2	TRBJ2-7
CASSQVQIGLAGVVEQYF	TRBV4-1	TRBJ2-7
CASSLQLTGSGELFF	TRBV7-9	TRBJ2-2
CASSIGGGQGSQPQHF	TRBV19	TRBJ1-5
CASSYGTGGSNYGYTF	TRBV6-5	TRBJ1-2
CASSPLRGQPQHF	TRBV4-1	TRBJ1-5
CASSLSSGGREKLFF	TRBV7-6	TRBJ1-4
CASSPNPRGEFGGYTF	TRBV27	TRBJ1-2
CASSYGTGADTEAFF	TRBV6-5	TRBJ1-1
CASSLAQGAGVNEQFF	TRBV5-4	TRBJ2-1
CSVAQDRGGGYTF	TRBV29-1	TRBJ1-2
CASSFTGDGNTIYF	TRBV7-9	TRBJ1-3
CASRPLSSTDTQYF	TRBV9	TRBJ2-3
CASSLDGQIFTEAFF	TRBV11-1	TRBJ1-1
CASSLDPQTYEQYF	TRBV11-2	TRBJ2-7
CASSLGTSTDTQYF	TRBV11-2	TRBJ2-3